The next 9 T cell receptor beta chains were all read from a single sample in a study of blood T cell repertoires in COVID-19. This table comes from immunoSEQ multiplex PCR, and its TCRdb copy is limited to in-frame clones, with some not included. The sample consists of about 46,000 clones, approximately 82% of them appearing once. Sequenced sample: peripheral blood. Receptors were obtained from an elderly woman with acute or convalescent COVID-19.

The rearrangement links TRBV15 to TRBJ1-2; D unclear. The CDR3 sequence is 16 residues long. Trimming shortened V by 1 base and J by 4 bases, and 16 bases separated the two germline ends. Germline CDR1 reads LNHNV; CDR2 reads YYDKDF (reference sequence). The CDR3 DNA is TGTGCCACCAGCAGAGTGTCTGGGCTTCCTTCCTATGGCTACACCTTC. Translating gives CATSRVSGLPSYGYTF.

This chain uses TRBV14 with TRBJ1-3, with D maybe TRBD1 (6 bases). Trimming shortened V by 4 bases and J by 0 bases, and 10 bases separated the two germline ends. CDR1 is SGHDN and CDR2 is FVKESK in the germline V gene. CDR3 length: 15 amino acids. CDR3 loop: CASSPGHSSGNTIYF. As DNA, the CDR3 is TGTGCCAGCAGCCCGGGACACAGCTCTGGAAACACCATATATTTT. Full variable domain (outside the CDR3, taken from reference TRBV14 and TRBJ1-3): EAGVTQFPSHSVIEKGQTVTLRCDPISGHDNLYWYRRVMGKEIKFLLHFVKESKQDESGMPNNRFLAERTGGTYSTLKVQPAELEDSGVYFCASSPGHSSGNTIYFGEGSWLTVV.

This clone was found a few times. V usage is TRBV11-2 and J usage is TRBJ2-3, with D unclear. This CDR3 comprises 13 residues. CDR1 and CDR2 from the germline V gene are SGHAT and FQNNGV. Trimming took 2 bases from V and 2 from J, leaving 5 bases between them. The CDR3 sequence: CASSLRFTDTQYF. DNA of the CDR3: TGTGCCAGCAGCTTACGGTTCACAGATACGCAGTATTTT.

The rearrangement links TRBV7-8 to TRBJ2-5; D may be TRBD1 (5 bases). The CDR3 runs 17 residues. Germline V gene data show CDR1 as SGHVS and CDR2 as FQNEAQ. The ends were cut back, 1 base at V and 1 base at J, with 16 bases in the middle. The CDR3 nucleotides are TGTGCCAGCAGCTTAGGCGGTTCGACAGATCCCCAAGAGACCCAGTACTTC. Translated: CASSLGGSTDPQETQYF.

CDR3 protein: CASSFREPEGTGELFF. The CDR3 DNA reads TGTGCCAGCAGCTTTCGGGAGCCTGAAGGGACCGGGGAGCTGTTTTTT. The chain carries TRBV11-3 and TRBJ2-2; tentatively, D is TRBD2 (6 bases). The CDR3 has 16 amino acids. Per the germline V gene, CDR1 is SGHNT and CDR2 is YENEEA. The V and J ends lost 3 bases and 5 bases respectively, with 16 bases between them.

The V gene is TRBV5-6, the J gene TRBJ2-1, with TRBD2 identical over 9 bases. The CDR3 loop spans 14 amino acids. V was pared by 2 bases and J by 9 bases, with 6 bases of the junction left unmatched. Germline V gives CDR1 SGHDT, CDR2 YYEEEE. CDR3 region: CASSLAGGQVEQFF. CDR3 DNA: TGTGCCAGCAGCTTAGCGGGGGGCCAGGTTGAGCAGTTCTTC.

This chain connects TRBV3-1 (or the pseudogene TRBV3-2) to TRBJ1-2; 11 bases are a match to TRBD1. J lost 6 bases, V lost 4 bases, and 7 bases had no gene match. CDR3 length: 15 amino acids. The germline V gene has CDR1 LGHDT and CDR2 YNNKEL (reference sequence). The CDR3 is CASSPPGQGEHGYTF. The CDR3 DNA reads TGTGCCAGCAGCCCCCCGGGACAGGGGGAACATGGCTACACCTTC.

The chain carries TRBV7-9 and TRBJ2-7; 9 bases line up with TRBD2. J lost 5 bases, V lost 5 bases, and 7 bases had no gene match. This CDR3 contains 14 residues. Germline-derived CDR1 and CDR2 are SEHNR and FQNEAQ (reference sequence). This CDR3 is CASSLLAGDHEQYF. As DNA, the CDR3 is TGTGCCAGCAGCCTTTTAGCGGGGGACCACGAGCAGTACTTC.

CDR3 bases: TGTGCCAGTAGGAACAGGGGGGAGAAAAAACTGTTTTTT. This sequence encodes CASRNRGEKKLFF. The chain recombines TRBV19 with TRBJ1-4; 8 bases are a match to TRBD1. CDR1 and CDR2 from the germline V gene are LNHDA and SQIVND (reference sequence). V shed 6 bases, J shed 9 bases, and the junction held 6 bases outside the gene matches. This CDR3 has 13 amino acids.